Below, 25 T cell receptor beta chains from the same sample are listed, as sequenced in a study of monozygotic twins with inflammatory bowel disease. TCRdb re-analyzed the 5' RACE reads; it lists each CDR3 protein once, without DNA. This table lists a few hundred thousand distinct CDR3 sequences. Sequenced: blood. The receptors were sampled from a human donor with ulcerative colitis or Crohn's disease, or a healthy co-twin of an affected twin (not recorded which).

This chain joins TRBV6-1 and TRBJ2-3; the TCRdb D gene call, TRBD2, has no DNA to confirm it. The germline gives CDR1 MNHNS, CDR2 SASEGT. This CDR3 is built from 17 residues. The CDR3 loop is CASSEARLAGPTDTQYF.

The rearrangement joins TRBV6-5 to TRBJ2-1; TCRdb picks TRBD2, but there is no DNA to check that call. This CDR3 spans 13 amino acids. Germline V gives CDR1 MNHEY, CDR2 SVGAGI. The chain's CDR3 is CASSPSRSSGQFF.

The chain links TRBV7-2 to TRBJ2-7; lacking DNA, the TRBD1 call made by TCRdb goes unchecked. Germline CDR1 reads SGHTA; CDR2 reads FQGNSA. The CDR3 length is 12 residues. This chain's CDR3 is CASSSQGYEQYF.

The CDR3 sequence: CASSTGGMIWFF. This rearrangement joins TRBV19 to TRBJ2-1. The CDR3 is made up of 12 amino acids. CDR1 is LNHDA, CDR2 SQIVND, per germline (reference sequence).

This chain connects TRBV7-9 to TRBJ2-5; TCRdb picks TRBD1, but there is no DNA to check that call. This CDR3 is built from 15 residues. Germline CDR1 is SEHNR and CDR2 is FQNEAQ (reference sequence). CDR3 residues: CASSPGQALQETQYF.

J is TRBJ2-7 and V is TRBV5-1; there is no DNA to check the TCRdb D call of TRBD1. Germline V gene sequence: CDR1 SGHRS, CDR2 YFSETQ. The CDR3 runs to 15 residues. CDR3 sequence: CASSLEGGSTYEQYF.

The J gene is TRBJ1-5, the V gene TRBV4-3; TCRdb's D call of TRBD1 is untestable without DNA. Germline CDR1 LGHNA, CDR2 YSLEER. The CDR3 length is 16 residues. The CDR3: CASSQGVGDNNQPQHF.

The chain joins TRBV7-2 to TRBJ1-2; absent DNA, TCRdb's TRBD1 call cannot be checked. The germline V gene has CDR1 SGHTA and CDR2 FQGNSA. The CDR3 length is 13 residues. The CDR3 is CASSFALQGRSTF.

The rearrangement joins TRBV19 to TRBJ2-1; the D call from TCRdb, TRBD2, cannot be confirmed without DNA. In germline, CDR1 is LNHDA, CDR2 SQIVND (reference sequence). The CDR3 sequence is 15 residues long. The CDR3 region is CASSIDAGGLGEQFF.

This chain uses TRBV4-1 with TRBJ1-1; TCRdb selects TRBD1, and the lack of DNA leaves this call unchecked. Germline-derived CDR1 and CDR2 are MGHRA and YSYEKL. CDR3 length: 16 residues. The CDR3 here is CASSQPGTGGNTEAFF.

The chain recombines TRBV6-4 with TRBJ2-1; TCRdb outputs TRBD2, but without DNA this stays unchecked. Germline V gene lookup returns CDR1 MRHNA and CDR2 SNTAGT. This CDR3 has 15 amino acids. CDR3 region: CASSEEPYSYNEQFF.

V is TRBV29-1 and J is TRBJ1-3. In germline, CDR1 is SQVTM, CDR2 ANQGSEA. The CDR3 sequence is 13 residues long. CDR3 loop: CSVGEVKGNTIYF. The variable domain in full, with the rest retrieved from reference TRBV29-1 and TRBJ1-3, is SAVISQKPSRDICQRGTSLTIQCQVDSQVTMMFWYRQQPGQSLTLIATANQGSEATYESGFVIDKFPISRPNLTFSTLTVSNMSPEDSSIYLCSVGEVKGNTIYFGEGSWLTVV.

V is TRBV4-3 and J is TRBJ2-1; TCRdb gives TRBD2 as the D gene, but with no DNA this cannot be confirmed. Germline-derived CDR1 and CDR2 are LGHNA and YSLEER. The CDR3 contains 18 residues. CDR3 loop: CASSQDRAGLSSYNEQFF.

V gene TRBV7-2 combines with J gene TRBJ1-4. Germline CDR1 and CDR2: SGHTA and FQGNSA. This CDR3 region has 15 residues. CDR3 residues: CASSPGPSTNEKLFF. The variable domain in full, completed from reference TRBV7-2 and TRBJ1-4, reads GAGVSQSPSNKVTEKGKDVELRCDPISGHTALYWYRQSLGQGLEFLIYFQGNSAPDKSGLPSDRFSAERTGGSVSTLTIQRTQQEDSAVYLCASSPGPSTNEKLFFGSGTQLSVL.

V usage is TRBV5-6 and J usage is TRBJ2-7. The CDR3 has 14 amino acids. Germline CDR1 and CDR2: SGHDT and YYEEEE. The CDR3 reads CASSSDSFSYEQYF.

The rearrangement uses TRBV6-5 and TRBJ1-2. CDR3 length: 14 amino acids. Germline V gene lookup returns CDR1 MNHEY and CDR2 SVGAGI. CDR3: CASSYDISGYGYTF.

The chain carries TRBV7-9 and TRBJ2-7; TCRdb designates TRBD1, a call that cannot be tested without DNA. The CDR3 consists of 14 residues. From germline, CDR1 is SEHNR and CDR2 FQNEAQ (reference sequence). CDR3: CASSFQQGPYEQYF.

The V gene is TRBV4-2, the J gene TRBJ1-2; TCRdb's D call of TRBD1 is untestable without DNA. This CDR3 spans 14 amino acids. Germline CDR1 reads LGHNA; CDR2 reads YNFKEQ. The CDR3 sequence: CASSQEKGFYGYTF.

The gene calls are TRBV5-1 and TRBJ1-4. Germline V gene sequence: CDR1 SGHRS, CDR2 YFSETQ. This CDR3 has 15 amino acids. CDR3 region: CASSRYLGEGEKLFF.

The chain joins TRBV6-6 to TRBJ2-3; no DNA is available, so the TRBD1 call from TCRdb remains unchecked. CDR3 length: 14 residues. Germline CDR1 and CDR2: MNHNY and SVGAGI (reference sequence). The CDR3 sequence is CASRPPRSPDTQYF.

The genes are TRBV4-3 and TRBJ2-3; TCRdb lists TRBD2, though no DNA is available to test this call. Germline CDR1 reads LGHNA; CDR2 reads YSLEER. The length of the CDR3 is 19 residues. CDR3 protein: CASSQGGTSGGLSTDTQYF.

The genes are TRBV24-1 and TRBJ2-1; TCRdb names TRBD1, which stays unverified in the absence of DNA. This CDR3 is built from 16 residues. The germline gives CDR1 KGHDR, CDR2 SFDVKD. CDR3 loop: CATSDFGQGSGNEQFF.

The J gene is TRBJ1-4, the V gene TRBV7-2; TCRdb returns TRBD1, unconfirmable since there is no DNA. The CDR3 contains 15 residues. The germline CDR1 and CDR2 sequences are SGHTA and FQGNSA. The CDR3 sequence is CASSSHRKPNEKLFF.

The J gene is TRBJ1-1, the V gene TRBV7-8; TCRdb outputs TRBD1, but without DNA this stays unchecked. The length of the CDR3 is 15 residues. Per germline, CDR1 SGHVS and CDR2 FQNEAQ. The CDR3 loop is CASSARRGTSTEAFF.

The V and J genes are TRBV5-1 and TRBJ2-1. Germline assignment: CDR1 SGHRS and CDR2 YFSETQ. The CDR3 length is 13 residues. This CDR3 is CASHRVPNNEQFF.